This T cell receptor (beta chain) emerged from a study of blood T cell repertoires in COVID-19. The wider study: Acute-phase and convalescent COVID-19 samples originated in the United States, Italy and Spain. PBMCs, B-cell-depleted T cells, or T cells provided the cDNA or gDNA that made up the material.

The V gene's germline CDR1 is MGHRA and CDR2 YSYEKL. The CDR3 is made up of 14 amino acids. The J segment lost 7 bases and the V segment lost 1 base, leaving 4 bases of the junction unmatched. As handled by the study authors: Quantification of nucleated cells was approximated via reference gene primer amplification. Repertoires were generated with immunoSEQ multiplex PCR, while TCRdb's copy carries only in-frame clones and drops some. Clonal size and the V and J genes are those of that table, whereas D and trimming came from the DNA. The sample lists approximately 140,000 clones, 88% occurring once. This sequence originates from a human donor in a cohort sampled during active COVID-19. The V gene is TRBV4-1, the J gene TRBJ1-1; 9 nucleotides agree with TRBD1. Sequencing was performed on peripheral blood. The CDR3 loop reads CASSQGRQGGEAFF. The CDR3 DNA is TGCGCCAGCAGCCAAGGTAGACAGGGGGGTGAAGCTTTCTTT.